Listed below are T cell receptor beta chains from one sample, sequenced in a study of blood T cells in healthy people across ages. From the 5' RACE reads, TCRdb called clonotypes with MiXCR, one entry per CDR3 protein. The table includes roughly 1.4 million distinct CDR3 sequences, 55% to 75% detected once. The source material was blood. These receptors all come from a man aged 18 to 29 in good health. CDR3s leave out the opening cysteine and the closing phenylalanine or tryptophan.

j_call v_call cdr3_aa
TRBJ2-2 TRBV6-1 ATRGTGNTGELF
TRBJ2-7 TRBV20-1 SARDLGRESYEQY
TRBJ1-2 TRBV7-9 ASSSNRAGGTGYT
TRBJ2-1 TRBV6-2/TRBV6-3 ASSRLAGNNEQF
TRBJ1-5 TRBV30 AKTGTAKH
TRBJ1-5 TRBV27 ASSPTGGRGNQPQH
TRBJ1-4 TRBV7-8 ASSRAGGIEKLF
TRBJ2-7 TRBV12-3/TRBV12-4 ASSGTLPPYEQY
TRBJ2-5 TRBV20-1 SALAGSFLQETQY
TRBJ1-2 TRBV20-1 SAWDGSNYGYT
TRBJ1-4 TRBV7-2 ASSLFWSGQGGTNEKLF
TRBJ2-7 TRBV2 ASSLGQGALTAEQY
TRBJ1-5 TRBV4-1 ASSQSGQVDQPQH
TRBJ1-2 TRBV20-1 SASEPENYGYT
TRBJ2-4 TRBV5-5 ASSLVNIQY
TRBJ2-7 TRBV9 ASSGDITSYEQY
TRBJ1-1 TRBV7-9 ASSPTEGTEAF
TRBJ1-2 TRBV6-2/TRBV6-3 ASTGQSYGYT
TRBJ1-2 TRBV7-2 ASSLGDAGPVNYGYT
TRBJ2-3 TRBV11-1 ASSFATGGGAAGGPTDTQY
TRBJ2-3 TRBV6-5 ASSYYWGGTDTQY
TRBJ2-3 TRBV6-2/TRBV6-3 ASSYDGAQY
NA TRBV13 ASSLGRGTRETQY
TRBJ2-7 TRBV29-1 SVEDVAYEQY
TRBJ2-5 TRBV20-1 SARDETGSIQETQY
TRBJ1-5 TRBV11-2 ASSPTGRSGQPQH
TRBJ2-3 TRBV6-6 ASSYSPAGRTDTQY
TRBJ1-5 TRBV4-1 ASSQDWVVQEDQPQH
TRBJ2-3 TRBV7-9 ASSSPVVGSTDTQY
TRBJ2-7 TRBV25-1 ASRREYEQY
TRBJ1-2 TRBV6-2/TRBV6-3 ASMEPGHGAPNYGYT
TRBJ2-5 TRBV7-8 ASSSWPGTGEETQY
TRBJ1-1 TRBV29-1 SVSGTGFAEAF
TRBJ2-2 TRBV5-1 ASSTTGFWTGELF
TRBJ1-6 TRBV20-1 SASIRHPSSPLH
TRBJ2-2 TRBV7-2 ASSLPPGEKRNTGELF
TRBJ1-5 TRBV7-2 ASSSRTGYGQPQH
TRBJ1-1 TRBV6-5 ASSLRDGMNTEAF
NA TRBV20-1 SVLAGVAEQY
TRBJ2-1 TRBV20-1 SASTSRFYNEQF
TRBJ2-7 TRBV20-1 SASVVAYEQY
TRBJ1-2 TRBV28 ASNRGNGPYGYT
TRBJ2-1 TRBV7-8 ASSPRGSGRVNEQF
TRBJ2-7 TRBV20-1 SALLTAYEQY